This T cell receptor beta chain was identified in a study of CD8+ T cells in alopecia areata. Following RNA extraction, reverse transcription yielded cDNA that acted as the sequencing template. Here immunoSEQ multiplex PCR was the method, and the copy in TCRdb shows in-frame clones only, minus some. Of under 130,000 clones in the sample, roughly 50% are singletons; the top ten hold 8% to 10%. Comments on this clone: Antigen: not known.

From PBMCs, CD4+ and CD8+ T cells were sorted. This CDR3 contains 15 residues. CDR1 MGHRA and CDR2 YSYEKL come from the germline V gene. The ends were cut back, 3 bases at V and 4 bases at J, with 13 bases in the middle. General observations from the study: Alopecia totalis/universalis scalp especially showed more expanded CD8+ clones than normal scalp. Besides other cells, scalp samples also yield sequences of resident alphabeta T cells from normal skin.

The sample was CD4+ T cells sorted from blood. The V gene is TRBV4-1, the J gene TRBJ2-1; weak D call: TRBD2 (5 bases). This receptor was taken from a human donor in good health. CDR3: CASSHVDLTYNEQFF. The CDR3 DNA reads TGCGCCAGCAGCCACGTGGACTTGACATACAATGAGCAGTTCTTC.